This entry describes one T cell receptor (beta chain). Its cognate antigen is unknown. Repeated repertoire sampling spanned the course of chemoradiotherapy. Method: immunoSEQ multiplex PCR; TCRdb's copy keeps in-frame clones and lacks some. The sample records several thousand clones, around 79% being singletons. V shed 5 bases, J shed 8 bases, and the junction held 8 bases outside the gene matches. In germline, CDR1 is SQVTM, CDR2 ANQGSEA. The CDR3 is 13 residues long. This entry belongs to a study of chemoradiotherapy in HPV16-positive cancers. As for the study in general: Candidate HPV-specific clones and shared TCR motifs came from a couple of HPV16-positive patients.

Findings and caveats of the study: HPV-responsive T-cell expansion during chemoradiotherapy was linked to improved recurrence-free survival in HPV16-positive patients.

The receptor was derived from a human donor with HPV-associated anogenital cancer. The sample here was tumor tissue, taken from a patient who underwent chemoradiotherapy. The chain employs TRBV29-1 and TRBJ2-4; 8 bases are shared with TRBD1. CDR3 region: CSVFGTGGYIQYF. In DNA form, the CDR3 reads TGCAGCGTTTTCGGGACAGGAGGATACATTCAGTACTTC.